The 19 T cell receptor beta chains given below trace back to one sample, sequenced in a study of beta chain features in type 1 diabetes. Expressed TCRB transcripts got sequenced, as all isolated RNA was reverse transcribed. Sequenced by immunoSEQ multiplex PCR; TCRdb stores in-frame clones only, minus some. The data show about 620,000 clones, about 16% seen once. The specimen was naive CD4+ T cells from blood. The receptors were sampled from a man younger than 35 in good health.

Only one count was recorded for this clone. The chain links TRBV28 to TRBJ1-2; TRBD1 aligns across 7 bases. The V gene end was trimmed by 6 bases and the J gene end by 7 bases; junction bases not matched to a gene: 8. The CDR3 covers 13 residues. Germline V lookup: CDR1 MDHEN, CDR2 SYDVKM. In DNA, the CDR3 is TGTGCCAGCAGCCCGCCTTACAGGGGTGGCTACACCTTC. Encoded protein: CASSPPYRGGYTF.

The chain couples TRBV28 to TRBJ1-6; the D gene is possibly TRBD1 (6 bases). Trimming left V 5 bases short and J 10 bases short, with 21 bases between. Germline V lookup: CDR1 MDHEN, CDR2 SYDVKM. CDR3 length equals 16 residues. This CDR3 reads CASSPIQGITHSPLHF. CDR3 in DNA: TGTGCCAGCAGTCCGATACAGGGTATCACCCACTCACCCCTCCACTTT.

The chain employs TRBV14 and TRBJ2-7; TRBD2 aligns across 7 bases. In germline, CDR1 is SGHDN, CDR2 FVKESK. Germline trimming cut 3 bases from V and 7 bases from J; bases unmatched to any gene: 9. This CDR3 is built from 14 residues. CDR3 in DNA: TGTGCCAGCAGCCATCCCGCGGGAGTGGGTGAGCAGTACTTC. Protein sequence: CASSHPAGVGEQYF.

This clone was recorded a few times. The chain has TRBV19 and TRBJ1-5; TRBD1 aligns across 8 bases. This CDR3 region has 18 residues. CDR1 and CDR2 (germline): LNHDA, SQIVND (reference sequence). With V trimmed by 5 bases and J by 0 bases, 12 bases remained unmatched. The CDR3 DNA reads as TGTGCCAGTAGTCCCGGGACAGGTTATTGGGATAGCAATCAGCCCCAGCATTTT. It codes for CASSPGTGYWDSNQPQHF.

In its sample, this clone was seen a few times. The chain recombines TRBV7-9 with TRBJ1-2; D uncertain. This CDR3 has 13 amino acids. Per germline, CDR1 SEHNR and CDR2 FQNEAQ (reference sequence). The V and J ends lost 4 bases and 7 bases respectively, with 13 bases between them. CDR3: CASSSAAGSGYTF. The CDR3 nucleotides are TGTGCCAGCAGCTCCGCGGCGGGTTCTGGCTACACCTTC.

DNA for the CDR3: TGTGCCAGCAGCTTACGGGGGGGAAGCACAGATACGCAGTATTTT. Translating it yields CASSLRGGSTDTQYF. The rearrangement links TRBV11-2 to TRBJ2-3; the match to TRBD2 covers 8 bases. Germline lookup yields CDR1 SGHAT and CDR2 FQNNGV. Trimming cost V 2 bases and J 0 bases; bases outside gene matches: 1. The CDR3 is 15 residues long. The full variable domain, rest sourced from reference TRBV11-2 and TRBJ2-3, is EAGVAQSPRYKIIEKRQSVAFWCNPISGHATLYWYQQILGQGPKLLIQFQNNGVVDDSQLPKDRFSAERLKGVDSTLKIQPAKLEDSAVYLCASSLRGGSTDTQYFGPGTRLTVL.

This clone was seen a handful of times. The rearrangement joins TRBV12-5 to TRBJ2-3; 8 nucleotides line up with TRBD2. Germline values: CDR1 LGHNT, CDR2 FRNRAP. The CDR3 has 22 residues. J was trimmed by 1 base and V by 2 bases; bases with no gene match: 23. The CDR3 loop reads CASGLFPAGVLEREWGTDTQYF. Written as DNA, the CDR3 is TGTGCTAGTGGTTTGTTCCCGGCGGGGGTTTTGGAGCGGGAGTGGGGCACAGATACGCAGTATTTT.

The gene calls are TRBV7-3 and TRBJ2-1; 7 bases line up with TRBD1. Trimming took 6 bases from V and 6 from J; bases not matched to a gene: 11. Germline CDR1 and CDR2: SGHTA and FQGTGA. The CDR3 extends over 15 amino acids. The CDR3, as DNA: TGTGCCAGCAGAAGAGGGACAGCGGAGTCCAATGAGCAGTTCTTC. Residues: CASRRGTAESNEQFF.

The V call is TRBV5-8, the J call TRBJ2-4, with D uncertain. The CDR3 length is 15 residues. Germline V lookup: CDR1 SGHTS, CDR2 YDEGEE. V lost 1 base, J lost 0 bases, and 8 bases lay in between. CDR3 sequence: CASSLFSLAKNIQYF. CDR3 sequence (DNA): TGTGCCAGCAGCTTGTTCAGTTTAGCCAAAAACATTCAGTACTTC. Drawing the rest from reference TRBV5-8 and TRBJ2-4, the complete variable domain is EAGVTQSPTHLIKTRGQQATLRCSPISGHTSVYWYQQALGLGLQFLLWYDEGEERNRGNFPPRFSGRQFPNYSSELNVNALELEDSALYLCASSLFSLAKNIQYFGAGTRLSVL.

V and J are TRBV5-4 and TRBJ1-2, with D uncertain. CDR3 size: 13 residues. Germline loops: CDR1 SGHNT, CDR2 YYREEE (reference sequence). Trimming took off 4 bases at V and 5 bases at J, with 12 bases between the two ends. The CDR3 bases are TGTGCCAGCAGCGATCACAAGAAATATGGCTACACCTTC. Amino acids: CASSDHKKYGYTF.

This clone came up a few times. The gene calls are TRBV9 and TRBJ1-3, with D uncertain. CDR3 length: 16 amino acids. Germline V CDR1 and CDR2: SGDLS, YYNGEE. Trimming pared 0 bases from V and 3 bases from J, leaving 13 bases between. CDR3 bases: TGTGCCAGCAGCGTAGCATCGCTTTCGAATGGAAACACCATATATTTT. It translates to CASSVASLSNGNTIYF.

This clone was counted between two and nine times. CDR3 sequence: CASTDGFAGQGLYEQYF. CDR3 DNA: TGTGCCAGCACTGACGGTTTTGCGGGACAGGGTTTGTACGAGCAGTACTTC. The chain combines TRBV6-1 with TRBJ2-7, with TRBD1 matching over 9 bases. The V gene end was trimmed by 7 bases and the J gene end by 4 bases; junction bases not matched to a gene: 17. Germline loops: CDR1 MNHNS, CDR2 SASEGT. This CDR3 is built from 17 residues.

J is TRBJ1-1 and V is TRBV10-3; D may be TRBD1 (6 bases). Germline CDR1 is ENHRY and CDR2 is SYGVKD. With 9 bases removed from V and 4 bases from J, the gap between germline ends came to 15 bases. CDR3 size: 13 residues. CDR3 region: CAIMTGRRTEAFF. In DNA form, the CDR3 reads TGTGCCATTATGACAGGCAGGCGCACTGAAGCTTTCTTT.

The V gene is TRBV4-3, the J gene TRBJ2-7; D is possibly TRBD2 (6 bases). The CDR3 loop spans 14 amino acids. Germline V gene sequence: CDR1 LGHNA, CDR2 YSLEER. V lost 4 bases to trimming and J lost 6 bases, with 16 bases between them. The CDR3 is CASSPGYLTSEQYF. The CDR3 nucleotides are TGCGCCAGCAGCCCAGGATACCTGACTAGCGAGCAGTACTTC.

The chain uses TRBV10-3 and TRBJ2-2; D not resolved. V lost 2 bases and J 0 bases, leaving 10 bases between the germline ends. In germline, CDR1 is ENHRY, CDR2 SYGVKD. The CDR3 extends over 16 amino acids. CDR3 DNA: TGTGCCATCAGTGAGGGTACCGGACCGAACACCGGGGAGCTGTTTTTT. Encoded protein: CAISEGTGPNTGELFF.

The V and J genes are TRBV20-1 and TRBJ1-2; possible D gene TRBD1, 5 bases. Trimming removed 6 bases from V and 4 bases from J, with 9 bases in between. The CDR3 is 11 residues long. Germline V gene sequence: CDR1 DFQATT, CDR2 SNEGSKA (reference sequence). CDR3 in DNA: TGCAGTGCGACAGTGTCCTATGGCTACACCTTC. Translated, it gives CSATVSYGYTF.

This clone has more than one count but fewer than ten. This sequence joins TRBV7-9 and TRBJ1-5; 7 bases line up with TRBD1. Trimming took 1 base from V and 0 from J; bases not matched to a gene: 3. The CDR3 is 16 residues long. Germline V CDR1 and CDR2: SEHNR, FQNEAQ (reference sequence). The CDR3 loop is CASSLDTGVSNQPQHF. The CDR3 bases are TGTGCCAGCAGCTTAGATACAGGGGTTAGCAATCAGCCCCAGCATTTT. The whole variable domain, remainder taken from reference TRBV7-9 and TRBJ1-5, is DTGVSQNPRHKITKRGQNVTFRCDPISEHNRLYWYRQTLGQGPEFLTYFQNEAQLEKSRLLSDRFSAERPKGSFSTLEIQRTEQGDSAMYLCASSLDTGVSNQPQHFGDGTRLSIL.

A few counts support this clone. The genes are TRBV9 and TRBJ2-5, with D possibly TRBD1 on 6 matching bases. The CDR3 spans 14 residues. V was pared by 2 bases and J by 2 bases, with 10 bases between. Germline lookup yields CDR1 SGDLS and CDR2 YYNGEE. CDR3 loop: CASSVGTKQETQYF. CDR3 coding DNA: TGTGCCAGCAGCGTCGGGACAAAACAAGAGACCCAGTACTTC.

This clone has a handful of counts. V is TRBV19 and J is TRBJ2-1; 7 positions match TRBD2. The ends lost 3 bases at V and 1 base at J; junction bases unmatched: 6. From germline, CDR1 is LNHDA and CDR2 SQIVND (reference sequence). The CDR3 covers 16 residues. The CDR3 reads CASSIVGRGSYNEQFF. CDR3 nucleotides: TGTGCCAGTAGTATCGTCGGGCGGGGGTCCTACAATGAGCAGTTCTTC.